This note documents a single T cell receptor (beta chain) sequence. It has no known antigen specificity. Base qualities are not recorded, but no much larger clone differs from it by a single base. The data are from a study of OX40 agonist ivuxolimab in advanced cancers. For the wider study: Ivuxolimab was an agonistic, fully human IgG2 monoclonal antibody directed against OX40 (CD134), a costimulatory receptor. The paper reports the monotherapy dose-escalation portion (N ≈ 50 patients) of the phase I ivuxolimab trial. Partial responses occurred in three dose-escalation patients: two with cutaneous melanoma and one with hepatocellular carcinoma. Prior anti-PD-1, anti-PD-L1 or anti-CTLA-4 therapy was permitted, and about 40% of dose-escalation patients had received checkpoint inhibitors. In the dose-escalation cohort, 65% to 85% of patients were male, and the mean age was 60 years with a range of roughly 23 to 79. Of the roughly 52 dose-escalation patients, hepatocellular carcinoma was present in approximately 20, melanoma in around 15, renal cell carcinoma in 9 and head and neck cancer in 9. Intravenous ivuxolimab was administered to patients every 2 weeks at six dose levels: 0.01, 0.1, 0.3, 1.5, 3 and 10 mg/kg. The point of sequencing TCRbeta in the periphery was to test whether ivuxolimab changed TCR sequence diversity and drove clonal T-cell expansion. Summary of the overall study and its limitations: In the 0.1-3.0 mg/kg groups, partial responders were among the patients with the lowest normalized peripheral clonal expansion, particularly in CD8+ T cells. Low levels of normalized T-cell clonal expansion were also shown by some nonresponding patients. Which antigens the clonally expanded peripheral T cells were specific for was not determined. Clonal expansion of both CD4+ and CD8+ blood T cells was observed from baseline to week 6 at doses 0.1 to 3.0 mg/kg. After ivuxolimab, CD8+ T cells had more expanded clones than CD4+ T cells on average.

The trial excluded patients who had a history of autoimmune disease or were on systemic immunosuppression. Peripheral blood for TCR sequencing was collected from all dose cohorts at baseline, on cycle 4 day 1, and on cycle 7 day 1. The samples were drawn from a first-in-human, open-label, multicenter phase I dose-escalation trial of ivuxolimab. The trial enrolled adults with locally advanced or metastatic head and neck squamous cell, hepatocellular, melanoma or renal cell carcinoma. Before TCR sequencing, CD4+ T cells and CD8+ T cells were sorted from peripheral blood as separate populations. V is clipped by 2 bases and J by 2 bases, and the sequence between their germline boundaries is 16 bases long. The germline V gene encodes CDR1 LNHNV and CDR2 YYDKDF (reference sequence). From its cysteine to its phenylalanine, the CDR3 spans 17 amino acids. Solely the CDR3 DNA is kept, with 51 bases framed from the first base.

Genomic DNA was extracted from sorted cells for sequencing of the TCRbeta CDR3 region. TCRbeta CDR3 regions were sequenced using the immunoSEQ Assay. TCRdb took over this immuneACCESS table, retaining in-frame rearrangements with V and J assigned. Such tables are incomplete; in checked studies, under half of the missing clones stem from an unresolved V gene, and the remainder is unexplained. The sample table holds about 100,000 clones, of which approximately 89% were seen once. The ten biggest clones cover about 0.49% of the sample. This TCR came from an adult with an advanced solid tumor such as melanoma, head and neck, liver or kidney cancer. The sample in question was CD4+ or CD8+ T cells sorted from blood, obtained in a trial of the OX40 agonist ivuxolimab. The V and J segments used are TRBV15 and TRBJ1-5, with TRBD1 perhaps the D gene, on 6 matching bases. The CDR3: CATSRNPGTLGNQPQHF. The base sequence is TGTGCCACCAGCAGAAACCCCGGGACATTGGGCAATCAGCCCCAGCATTTT.